Sequencing of this T cell receptor (beta chain) was carried out in a study of neurological immune-mediated disorders. Ten or more counts support this clonotype. The cDNA was generated through 5'RACE incorporating 10-nucleotide random UMIs. Every sequencing run generated over 160 million TCR-beta sequences from 15-18 subjects. From the 5' RACE reads, TCRdb called clonotypes with MiXCR, one entry per CDR3 protein. This sample has around 44,000 distinct CDR3 sequences, with about 15% found just once. The sorted-subset TCR libraries were prepared using some 1 million CD4+ or CD8+ T cells as the starting material. Input material: CD4+ T cells from blood. This TCR derives from a woman aged 55-70 years with HTLV-1-associated myelopathy (HAM/TSP).

CDR3 loop: CASSYSGPVNEQFF. The DNA for the CDR3 is TGTGCCAGCAGTTACTCGGGACCTGTCAATGAGCAGTTCTTC. The chain recombines TRBV6-2 or TRBV6-3 with TRBJ2-1, with D possibly called TRBD1 or TRBD2 (5 bases each). V was trimmed by 0 bases and J by 6 bases, leaving 9 bases between them. Germline lookup yields CDR1 MNHEY and CDR2 SVGEGT. The CDR3 totals 14 residues.